This T cell receptor beta chain was sequenced for a study of a mutant IDH1 vaccine in newly diagnosed glioma. Study-level background: Treated patients had a mean age of around 39 years and a sex split that was approximately 62% male and 37.5% female. Antecedent treatment encompassed radiotherapy, temozolomide, or their combination; the majority received both.

The time point is: week 47, end of study. Topical imiquimod was applied with each vaccine dose, which held 300 ug of mutant IDH1 20-mer peptide. This clone appeared a single time. Its antigen is unidentified. Germline assignment: CDR1 MNHEY and CDR2 SMNVEV (reference sequence). V was shortened by 5 bases and J by 2 bases, with 21 bases between the two germline ends. CDR3 size: 17 residues. Assay: immunoSEQ multiplex PCR; the TCRdb copy retains only in-frame clones and omits some. The profile covers under 15,000 clones, with about 80% appearing a single time and 3.5% to 5% taken by the ten largest. Overall study findings and caveats: Immune responses arising from the vaccine appeared in about 95% of patients.

The starting material was PBMCs, obtained from a glioma patient whose treatment included an IDH1 peptide vaccine. The receptor comes from a woman aged 40 to 50 with glioma. The V and J genes are TRBV27 and TRBJ1-1; D may be TRBD1 (6 bases). CDR3 DNA sequence: TGTGCCAGCAGTCCTACAGGGTTTAGGCCCCTTAACACTGAAGCTTTCTTT. This encodes CASSPTGFRPLNTEAFF.